The rows below give T cell receptor beta chains drawn from one sample of a study of blood T cell repertoires in COVID-19. Repertoires were generated with immunoSEQ multiplex PCR, while TCRdb's copy carries only in-frame clones and drops some. The sample comprises some 170,000 clones, 80% to 90% of which are singletons, and 13% to 15% rests with the top ten. Sequenced sample: PBMCs or T cells enriched from blood (not recorded which). These receptor sequences come from a man in his fifties who had recovered from COVID-19. Both conserved end residues are part of each CDR3. Each record gives: V gene, D gene, J gene, clone size, CDR3 protein, CDR3 DNA. D genes are given only for firm matches. A clone size is listed for some rows: how often the clone was seen (once, few, many), or a class if it is expanded.

TRBV12-3/TRBV12-4,TRBD1,TRBJ1-1,-,CASITGGTEAFF,TGTGCCAGCATTACAGGGGGCACTGAAGCTTTCTTT
TRBV9,-,TRBJ1-2,-,CASSVASGNYGYTF,TGTGCCAGCAGCGTAGCCTCGGGAAACTATGGCTACACCTTC
TRBV11-2,-,TRBJ2-7,-,CASSRIRDYEQYF,TGTGCCAGCAGTCGTATCCGGGACTACGAGCAGTACTTC
TRBV10-1,TRBD1,TRBJ1-4,many,CASSDQRYPGQPEKLFF,TGCGCCAGCAGTGATCAACGTTACCCGGGACAGCCTGAAAAACTGTTTTTT
TRBV2,TRBD1,TRBJ1-4,-,CASRVGQGNEKLFF,TGTGCCAGCAGGGTGGGACAGGGGAATGAAAAACTGTTTTTT
TRBV4-1,-,TRBJ2-1,-,CASSRAVPQQASSASYNEQFF,TGCGCCAGCAGCCGAGCCGTCCCCCAGCAGGCATCTAGCGCTTCCTACAATGAGCAGTTCTTC
TRBV9,TRBD1,TRBJ1-6,-,CASSSRTGDGSPLHF,TGTGCCAGCAGCTCCCGGACAGGGGATGGGTCACCCCTCCACTTT
TRBV7-2,-,TRBJ2-7,-,CASSLRRGYEQYF,TGTGCCAGCAGCTTAAGGCGGGGATACGAGCAGTACTTC
TRBV7-6,-,TRBJ2-2,-,CASSWQGLSNTGELFF,TGTGCCAGCAGCTGGCAGGGACTGTCGAACACCGGGGAGCTGTTTTTT
TRBV29-1,-,TRBJ1-1,many,CSVKRTSNTEAFF,TGCAGCGTTAAAAGGACAAGCAACACTGAAGCTTTCTTT
TRBV4-1,TRBD1,TRBJ1-1,-,CASSQGGPTGGVRINTEAFF,TGCGCCAGCAGCCAAGGGGGCCCTACAGGGGGCGTCCGTATAAACACTGAAGCTTTCTTT
TRBV9,TRBD1,TRBJ1-1,-,CASSVAWDRDGTEAFF,TGTGCCAGCAGCGTAGCGTGGGACAGGGATGGCACTGAAGCTTTCTTT
TRBV18,-,TRBJ1-1,few,CASSPPPGIPKNTEAFF,TGTGCCAGCTCACCACCGCCAGGGATTCCAAAGAACACTGAAGCTTTCTTT
TRBV10-3,-,TRBJ1-5,-,CAISREVSNQPQHF,TGTGCCATCAGTAGGGAGGTCAGCAATCAGCCCCAGCATTTT
TRBV18,-,TRBJ1-1,-,CASSPDGSSILNTEAFF,TGTGCCAGCTCACCAGACGGGTCCTCTATCTTGAACACTGAAGCTTTCTTT
TRBV19,-,TRBJ2-2,-,CASSRGYTGELFF,TGTGCCAGTTCACGGGGGTACACCGGGGAGCTGTTTTTT
TRBV2,TRBD1,TRBJ1-2,-,CASSFRQGGSYGYTF,TGTGCCAGCAGTTTCCGACAGGGGGGTAGCTATGGCTACACCTTC
TRBV6-5,-,TRBJ2-1,-,CASRLALSSYNEQFF,TGTGCCAGCAGATTAGCTCTGAGCTCCTACAATGAGCAGTTCTTC
TRBV28,TRBD2,TRBJ2-3,once,CASRYRTSGGLVTQYF,TGTGCCAGCAGATACAGGACTAGCGGGGGCTTAGTTACGCAGTATTTT
TRBV3-1/TRBV3-2,-,TRBJ2-7,-,CASSQVRVGYEQYF,TGTGCCAGCAGCCAAGTGAGGGTAGGCTACGAGCAGTACTTC
TRBV2,TRBD1,TRBJ2-7,-,CASSGTGREQYF,TGTGCCAGCAGCGGGACAGGGAGAGAGCAGTACTTC
TRBV5-1,TRBD1,TRBJ1-2,-,CASSRTGASVGYTF,TGCGCCAGCAGCCGGACAGGGGCTAGTGTTGGCTACACCTTC
TRBV13,TRBD1,TRBJ1-2,-,CASSRRDRYYGYTF,TGTGCCAGCAGCCGCCGGGACAGATACTATGGCTACACCTTC